This T cell receptor (beta chain) was obtained from a study of regulatory T cells in long-lasting Graves disease. Time point: newly diagnosed GD, antithyroid drugs for less than 3 months. Making the TCR library involved RNA that had been extracted from PBMCs. The germline V gene encodes CDR1 SNHLY and CDR2 FYNNEI. Trimming removed 8 bases at V and 7 bases at J, with 5 bases between. The CDR3 spans 10 residues. Investigators prepared the TCR beta libraries by applying iRepertoire HTBI primers and Arm-PCR of CDR3 regions. TCRdb reanalysed the multiplex PCR reads using MiXCR and keeps one entry per CDR3 protein. The sample has approximately 480,000 distinct CDR3 sequences, roughly 17% seen once. These data were also filed under a second study, of T cells in Graves' hyperthyroidism and ophthalmopathy.

The sequence was collected from a man aged 35-49 years with Graves disease. The V call is TRBV2, the J call TRBJ2-2; D unclear. Here the sequenced sample was peripheral blood mononuclear cells (PBMCs), taken at new diagnosis, from a patient treated with antithyroid drugs. The CDR3 here is CASLSGELFF. The CDR3 DNA is TGTGCCAGCCTCAGCGGGGAGCTGTTTTTT.